The 26 T cell receptor beta chains presented below share a single source sample, sequenced in a study of cytomegalovirus exposure and HLA in healthy donors. The PCR was carried out with 60 Vbeta primers and 13 Jbeta primers. Repertoires were generated with immunoSEQ multiplex PCR, while TCRdb's copy carries only in-frame clones and drops some. The data contain 130,000 to 150,000 clones, 70% to 80% of them singletons. Sequencing used PBMCs. The receptors here all came from a young woman in good health and CMV-seropositive.

V and J are TRBV27 and TRBJ1-5; 11 positions match TRBD1. The trim removed 5 bases at V and 2 bases at J, leaving 11 bases unmatched. This CDR3 has 18 residues. The germline CDR1 and CDR2 sequences are MNHEY and SMNVEV (reference sequence). The CDR3 nucleotides read TGTGCCAGCAGTCCCAGGACAGGGGGCGAGGCGCGCAATCAGCCCCAGCATTTT. Its translation: CASSPRTGGEARNQPQHF.

This rearrangement joins TRBV18 to TRBJ2-5; 11 bases are a match to TRBD2. J gave up 3 bases and V 3 bases, and 3 bases lay outside the gene matches. Germline V gene sequence: CDR1 KGHSH, CDR2 LQKENI. This CDR3 has 15 residues. The CDR3 is CASSPMGLAEETQYF. For the CDR3, the DNA is TGTGCCAGCTCACCGATGGGACTAGCGGAAGAGACCCAGTACTTC.

This chain joins TRBV5-6 and TRBJ1-4, with 8 bases identical to TRBD1. CDR1 and CDR2 from the germline V gene are SGHDT and YYEEEE. The ends lost 4 bases at V and 6 bases at J; junction bases unmatched: 5. The CDR3 runs 14 residues. In nucleotides, the CDR3 is TGTGCCAGCAGCCGGGGCAGGGGGCATGAAAAACTGTTTTTT. This sequence encodes CASSRGRGHEKLFF.

CDR3 bases: TGTGCCAGCCGGAGGACCTATAGCAATCAGCCCCAGCATTTT. Translation gives CASRRTYSNQPQHF. This chain joins TRBV19 and TRBJ1-5; D not resolved. V was trimmed by 9 bases and J by 0 bases, leaving 12 bases between them. The CDR3 has 14 amino acids. Looked up from germline, CDR1 is LNHDA and CDR2 is SQIVND (reference sequence).

The V gene is TRBV5-1, the J gene TRBJ1-1; tentatively, D is TRBD1 (6 bases). CDR1 is SGHRS, CDR2 YFSETQ, per germline. V lost 5 bases and J 0 bases, leaving 11 bases between the germline ends. This CDR3 has 14 residues. CDR3 sequence: CASRPTGLNTEAFF. Written as DNA, the CDR3 is TGCGCCAGCAGGCCTACAGGGCTGAACACTGAAGCTTTCTTT.

A note on this clone: Germline and junction disagree at one end, which may indicate a read error. V usage is TRBV5-4 and J usage is TRBJ2-7; D is unclear. This CDR3 region has 14 residues. CDR1 and CDR2 from the germline V gene are SGHNT and YYREEE (reference sequence). CDR3 DNA sequence: TGTGCCAGCAGCTTGTCCGGGTACTCCTACGAGCGGTACTTC. Its translation is CASSLSGYSYERYF.

The chain joins TRBV7-9 to TRBJ1-1; D possibly corresponds to TRBD1 (5 bases). This CDR3 contains 16 residues. Germline CDR1 and CDR2: SEHNR and FQNEAQ (reference sequence). Trimming took off 6 bases at V and 2 bases at J, with 19 bases between the two ends. The CDR3 reads CASRPVNGGGNTEAFF. DNA of the CDR3: TGTGCCAGCAGACCCGTCAATGGGGGAGGAAACACTGAAGCTTTCTTT.

V and J are TRBV4-3 and TRBJ1-2; 7 positions match TRBD1. The CDR3 runs 15 residues. Losses at the gene ends were 4 bases for V and 6 bases for J; bases not matched to a gene: 11. Germline CDR1 is LGHNA and CDR2 is YSLEER. CDR3 amino acids: CASSLLTGRFDGYTF. CDR3 coding DNA: TGCGCCAGCAGCCTGTTGACAGGGAGATTTGATGGCTACACCTTC.

This clone was counted a few times. The chain employs TRBV25-1 and TRBJ2-3, with D perhaps matching TRBD1 (5 bases). The germline gives CDR1 MGHDK, CDR2 SYGVNS. The CDR3 spans 12 residues. V shed 5 bases and J shed 3 bases, with 6 bases lying between them. The CDR3 protein is CASSKGTDTQYF. In DNA form, the CDR3 reads TGTGCCAGCAGTAAGGGGACAGATACGCAGTATTTT.

The chain recombines TRBV28 with TRBJ2-7, with TRBD1 matching over 10 bases. The V segment lost 4 bases and the J segment 6 bases; nucleotides outside the gene matches: 9. Germline CDR1 and CDR2: MDHEN and SYDVKM. The CDR3 extends over 15 amino acids. The CDR3 DNA follows: TGTGCCAGCAGTTCATCGGGACAGGGGTCTCGCGAGCAGTACTTC. As protein: CASSSSGQGSREQYF.

This chain links TRBV7-9 with TRBJ1-2; tentative D call: TRBD1 (6 bases). Trimming stripped 1 base from V and 5 bases from J, with 20 bases between. Germline lookup yields CDR1 SEHNR and CDR2 FQNEAQ (reference sequence). The CDR3 contains 17 residues. In DNA, the CDR3 is TGTGCCAGCAGCTTAGAGGGGACACCCGGCGGTGGATATGGCTACACCTTC. Amino acid sequence: CASSLEGTPGGGYGYTF.

The chain links TRBV20-1 to TRBJ1-2; D gene uncertain. Germline V gives CDR1 DFQATT, CDR2 SNEGSKA (reference sequence). The CDR3 runs to 11 residues. The V end was cut by 5 bases, the J end by 13 bases, with 17 bases between. CDR3 sequence (DNA): TGCAGTGCTCTGGCCGTGGCCAGGCCCACCTTC. Translating gives CSALAVARPTF.

This rearrangement joins TRBV11-1 to TRBJ2-1, with D uncertain. CDR1 is SGHAT, CDR2 FQDESV, per germline (reference sequence). V was trimmed by 3 bases and J by 8 bases, leaving 11 bases between them. The CDR3 is 13 amino acids. The CDR3 DNA sequence: TGTGCCAGCAGCTTTCGGTTTGTTTATGAGCAGTTCTTC. The encoded protein is CASSFRFVYEQFF.

The chain recombines TRBV5-1 with TRBJ2-3, with TRBD2 identical over 10 bases. The CDR3 spans 16 residues. CDR1 is SGHRS and CDR2 is YFSETQ in the germline V gene. Losses at the gene ends were 4 bases for V and 1 base for J; bases not matched to a gene: 6. CDR3 nucleotides: TGCGCCAGCAGCCTCGGACTAGCGGCTCGCACAGATACGCAGTATTTT. This encodes CASSLGLAARTDTQYF.

V and J are TRBV19 and TRBJ1-1; a weak D match, TRBD1 (6 bases). CDR1 LNHDA and CDR2 SQIVND come from the germline V gene (reference sequence). The CDR3 loop spans 14 amino acids. Trimming removed 3 bases from V and 5 bases from J, with 13 bases in between. CDR3 region: CASSMGGGKTEAFF. The CDR3 DNA is TGTGCCAGTAGTATGGGAGGGGGAAAGACTGAAGCTTTCTTT.

The chain recombines TRBV6-6 with TRBJ2-5; D not resolved. The CDR3 extends over 12 amino acids. CDR1 is MNHNY and CDR2 is SVGAGI in the germline V gene (reference sequence). Trimming took off 6 bases at V and 5 bases at J, with 10 bases between the two ends. The CDR3 region has the DNA TGTGCCAGCAGGGTGGGCCGGGAGACCCAGTACTTC. This sequence encodes CASRVGRETQYF.

This clone occurred a few times. The chain combines TRBV19 with TRBJ1-5, with a weak D call TRBD1 (6 bases). V lost 3 bases, J lost 1 base, and 13 bases lay in between. Germline lookup yields CDR1 LNHDA and CDR2 SQIVND (reference sequence). This CDR3 spans 16 amino acids. The CDR3: CASSILRGRSNQPQHF. CDR3 in DNA: TGTGCCAGTAGTATTTTAAGGGGGAGAAGCAATCAGCCCCAGCATTTT.

The rearrangement links TRBV28 to TRBJ1-2, with TRBD1 matching over 12 bases. The trim removed 5 bases at V and 2 bases at J, leaving 3 bases unmatched. CDR3 length equals 15 residues. Germline loops: CDR1 MDHEN, CDR2 SYDVKM. CDR3 sequence (DNA): TGTGCCAGCAGTCCAGGGACAGGGGGCAACTATGGCTACACCTTC. The encoded protein is CASSPGTGGNYGYTF.

This chain joins TRBV9 and TRBJ1-5; the D is unclear. V was pared by 0 bases and J by 4 bases, with 11 bases between. The length of the CDR3 is 15 residues. Germline V gene data show CDR1 as SGDLS and CDR2 as YYNGEE. The CDR3 spells CASSVEASGNQPQHF. The DNA for the CDR3 is TGTGCCAGCAGCGTAGAGGCCTCCGGGAATCAGCCCCAGCATTTT.

This clone was recorded once. The rearrangement uses TRBV2 and TRBJ1-4, with D possibly being TRBD1 (6 bases). The V end lost 6 bases, the J end lost 6 bases, and 14 bases lay between the germline ends. The CDR3 covers 14 residues. Per the germline V gene, CDR1 is SNHLY and CDR2 is FYNNEI. CDR3 in DNA: TGTGCCAGCAGGAGGACAGTCTTGGATGAAAAACTGTTTTTT. The encoded protein is CASRRTVLDEKLFF.

V usage is TRBV13 and J usage is TRBJ1-1; perhaps TRBD1 as D (6 bases). This CDR3 comprises 15 residues. V lost 6 bases and J 2 bases, leaving 16 bases between the germline ends. The germline CDR1 and CDR2 sequences are PRHDT and FYEKMQ (reference sequence). CDR3 nucleotides: TGTGCCAGCAGGATCCGCGGGGGGCTTAACACTGAAGCTTTCTTT. It translates to CASRIRGGLNTEAFF.

The chain is built from TRBV19 and TRBJ1-5, with 7 bases identical to TRBD1. V lost 4 bases, J lost 2 bases, and 8 bases stayed unmatched. The germline gives CDR1 LNHDA, CDR2 SQIVND (reference sequence). CDR3 size: 16 residues. The CDR3 loop reads CASSTEQGSGNQPQHF. The CDR3 nucleotides read TGTGCCAGTAGTACAGAACAGGGGTCAGGCAATCAGCCCCAGCATTTT.

The sample holds one count of this clone. The CDR3 nucleotides read TGTGCCAGCAGTTACGTCCGGGGGGGCTCCCCAGATACGCAGTATTTT. Its protein product is CASSYVRGGSPDTQYF. The V call is TRBV6-5, the J call TRBJ2-3; 8 bases are shared with TRBD2. CDR1 and CDR2 (germline): MNHEY, SVGAGI. Germline trimming cut 2 bases from V and 4 bases from J; bases unmatched to any gene: 8. This CDR3 region has 16 residues.

V usage is TRBV20-1 and J usage is TRBJ2-7, with a possible D match to TRBD1 (6 bases). CDR3 length: 11 residues. V shed 6 bases and J shed 5 bases, with 11 bases lying between them. Germline V gene lookup returns CDR1 DFQATT and CDR2 SNEGSKA (reference sequence). The DNA for the CDR3 is TGCAGTGCAGCACAGGGTAACGAGCAGTACTTC. Translating it yields CSAAQGNEQYF.

The genes are TRBV19 and TRBJ1-5, with 7 bases fitting TRBD1. CDR1 is LNHDA and CDR2 is SQIVND in the germline V gene (reference sequence). V was pared by 5 bases and J by 2 bases, with 12 bases of the junction left unmatched. The CDR3 is made up of 17 amino acids. The CDR3 sequence: CASSADLTGSGNQPQHF. CDR3 in DNA: TGTGCCAGTAGTGCCGACTTGACAGGGTCGGGCAATCAGCCCCAGCATTTT.

The V gene is TRBV28, the J gene TRBJ2-1; 7 nucleotides agree with TRBD1. CDR3 length: 15 amino acids. Germline V lookup: CDR1 MDHEN, CDR2 SYDVKM. Trimming at V came to 6 bases and at J to 7 bases, leaving 12 bases not matched to a gene. This CDR3 reads CASRKGDRVANEQFF. CDR3 bases: TGTGCCAGCAGGAAAGGAGACAGGGTAGCGAATGAGCAGTTCTTC. Using reference TRBV28 and TRBJ2-1 for the parts outside the CDR3, the full variable domain is DVKVTQSSRYLVKRTGEKVFLECVQDMDHENMFWYRQDPGLGLRLIYFSYDVKMKEKGDIPEGYSVSREKKERFSLILESASTNQTSMYLCASRKGDRVANEQFFGPGTRLTVL.